The rows below give T cell receptor beta chains drawn from one sample of a study of T-cell reconstitution after alpha-beta-depleted transplantation in children. TCRdb independently ran MiXCR on the PCR reads; one entry per CDR3 protein. Of 330,000 or so distinct CDR3 sequences in the sample, about 9.5% were seen once. The starting material was PBMCs, obtained before TCRalphabeta/CD19-depleted stem cell transplant. The receptors were sampled from a boy younger than two with acute myeloid leukemia, due to receive a stem cell transplant. Each CDR3 is given with its conserved first and last residue. The order of the fields is V gene, clone size, CDR3 length, J gene, D gene, CDR3 DNA, CDR3 protein. The D gene is left open where the match is weak. For some rows the clone size is stated as once, few or many, or as a class when expanded; others skip it.

>TRBV6-5|.|15|TRBJ1-5|.
TGTGCCAGCAGTTACGTCAGGGGAAACAATCAGCCCCAGCATTTT
CASSYVRGNNQPQHF
>TRBV7-2|few|15|TRBJ1-2|TRBD1
TGTGCCAGCAGCTCTCGGACAGGGGGCGACTATGGCTACACCTTC
CASSSRTGGDYGYTF
>TRBV7-3|.|14|TRBJ2-1|.
TGTGCCAGCAGCTTAACCCCCGCTGACGGTGAGCAGTTCTTC
CASSLTPADGEQFF
>TRBV12-3/TRBV12-4|many|17|TRBJ1-5|TRBD1
TGTGCCAGCAGTTTCCGGACAGGGGCGGAGGGCAATCAGCCCCAGCATTTT
CASSFRTGAEGNQPQHF
>TRBV9|many|15|TRBJ1-2|TRBD1
TGTGCCAGCAGCGTCTCGGACAGGAGTAACTATGGCTACACCTTC
CASSVSDRSNYGYTF
>TRBV9|many|13|TRBJ2-7|TRBD1
TGTGCCAGCAGCGTAGCGGACAGGAGCGAGCAGTACTTC
CASSVADRSEQYF
>TRBV7-2|many|17|TRBJ2-1|TRBD2
TGTGCCAGCAGCTTAGTAGGAGGGACTAGCGGGATGCATGAGCAGTTCTTC
CASSLVGGTSGMHEQFF
>TRBV6-5|many|13|TRBJ1-2|.
TGTGCCAGCAGCTTGAAAAGGGACTATGGCTACACCTTC
CASSLKRDYGYTF
>TRBV6-5|.|16|TRBJ2-3|.
TGTGCCAGCAGTTGGTTACCTAGCGCGGTCACAGATACGCAGTATTTT
CASSWLPSAVTDTQYF
>TRBV7-2|.|15|TRBJ1-5|TRBD1
TGTGCCAGCAGCTTAGCAGGGGGCGTCAATCAGCCCCAGCATTTT
CASSLAGGVNQPQHF